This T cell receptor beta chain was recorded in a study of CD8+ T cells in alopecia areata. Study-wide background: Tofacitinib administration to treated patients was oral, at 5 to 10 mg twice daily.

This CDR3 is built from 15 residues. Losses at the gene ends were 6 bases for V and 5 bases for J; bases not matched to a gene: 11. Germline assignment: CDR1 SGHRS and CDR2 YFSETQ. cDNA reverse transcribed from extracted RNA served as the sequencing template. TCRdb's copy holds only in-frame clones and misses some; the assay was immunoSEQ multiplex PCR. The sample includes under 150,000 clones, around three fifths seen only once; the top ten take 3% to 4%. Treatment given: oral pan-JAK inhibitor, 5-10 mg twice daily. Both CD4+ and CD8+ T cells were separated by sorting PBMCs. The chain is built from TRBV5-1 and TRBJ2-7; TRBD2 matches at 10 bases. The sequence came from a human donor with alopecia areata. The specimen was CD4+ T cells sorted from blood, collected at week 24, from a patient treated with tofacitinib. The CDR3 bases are TGCGCCAGCAAGCGGGAGGGACTGGCTGTGGACGAGCAGTACTTC. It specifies CASKREGLAVDEQYF.